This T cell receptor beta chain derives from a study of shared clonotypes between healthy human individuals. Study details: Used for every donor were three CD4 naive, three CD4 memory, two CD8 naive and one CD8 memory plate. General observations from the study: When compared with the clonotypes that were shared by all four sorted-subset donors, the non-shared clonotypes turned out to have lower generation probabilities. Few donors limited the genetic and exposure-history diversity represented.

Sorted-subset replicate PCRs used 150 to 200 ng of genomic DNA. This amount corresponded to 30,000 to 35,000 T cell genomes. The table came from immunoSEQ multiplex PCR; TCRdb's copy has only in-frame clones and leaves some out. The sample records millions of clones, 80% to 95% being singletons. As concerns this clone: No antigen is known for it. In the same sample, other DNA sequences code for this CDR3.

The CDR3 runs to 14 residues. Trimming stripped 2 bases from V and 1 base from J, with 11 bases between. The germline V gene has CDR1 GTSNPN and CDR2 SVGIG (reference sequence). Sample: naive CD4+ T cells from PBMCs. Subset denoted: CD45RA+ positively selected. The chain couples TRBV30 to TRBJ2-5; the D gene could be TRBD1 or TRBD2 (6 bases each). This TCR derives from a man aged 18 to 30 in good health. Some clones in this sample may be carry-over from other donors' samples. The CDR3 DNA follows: TGTGCCTGGAGTAGGGGGGCCGGCCAAGAGACCCAGTACTTC. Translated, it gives CAWSRGAGQETQYF. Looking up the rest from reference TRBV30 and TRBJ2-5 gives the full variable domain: SQTIHQWPATLVQPVGSPLSLECTVEGTSNPNLYWYRQAAGRGLQLLFYSVGIGQISSEVPQNLSASRPQDRQFILSSKKLLLSDSGFYLCAWSRGAGQETQYFGPGTRLLVL.